What follows are 28 T cell receptor beta chains derived from one specimen sequenced in a study of OX40 agonist ivuxolimab in advanced cancers. The data were produced by immunoSEQ multiplex PCR, yet TCRdb's version contains in-frame clones alone and is incomplete. The sample lists about 72,000 clones, roughly 80% occurring once. Sequencing used CD4+ or CD8+ T cells sorted from blood, obtained in a trial of the OX40 agonist ivuxolimab. These TCRs come from an adult with an advanced solid tumor such as melanoma, head and neck, liver or kidney cancer.

This clone was counted between two and nine times. The chain recombines TRBV5-1 with TRBJ2-1, with D perhaps matching TRBD1 or TRBD2 (5 bases each). Germline V gives CDR1 SGHRS, CDR2 YFSETQ. The CDR3 runs 13 residues. Trimming took off 5 bases at V and 7 bases at J, with 13 bases between the two ends. The CDR3 sequence: CASRGVSENEQFF. The DNA for the CDR3 is TGCGCCAGCAGAGGGGTTAGCGAAAATGAGCAGTTCTTC.

V gene TRBV5-6 combines with J gene TRBJ2-2; TRBD1 or TRBD2 may be the D gene (5 bases each). Trimming cost V 1 base and J 2 bases, with 12 bases left between them. CDR1 is SGHDT and CDR2 is YYEEEE in the germline V gene. The CDR3 is made up of 16 amino acids. CDR3 in amino acids: CASSLPQGRNTGELFF. The CDR3 coding sequence is TGTGCCAGCAGCTTGCCCCAGGGACGCAACACCGGGGAGCTGTTTTTT.

The chain employs TRBV9 and TRBJ2-7; TRBD2 matches 10 bases. The trim removed 0 bases at V and 3 bases at J, leaving 12 bases unmatched. This CDR3 region has 18 residues. Germline-derived CDR1 and CDR2 are SGDLS and YYNGEE. CDR3 bases: TGTGCCAGCAGCGTAGGAATAGAAAGGACTAGCGGTAGCTACGAGCAGTACTTC. Amino acids: CASSVGIERTSGSYEQYF.

The chain has TRBV27 and TRBJ1-1; a possible D gene is TRBD1 (6 bases). This CDR3 has 13 residues. V lost 8 bases to trimming and J lost 1 base, with 11 bases between them. Germline V CDR1 and CDR2: MNHEY, SMNVEV (reference sequence). CDR3 amino acids: CASLGGANTEAFF. The CDR3 coding sequence is TGTGCCAGCCTGGGGGGGGCGAACACTGAAGCTTTCTTT.

CDR3 nucleotide sequence: TGTGCCATCATGGCGAGAGCGGGAGCCACAGATACGCAGTATTTT. Its translation is CAIMARAGATDTQYF. The gene calls are TRBV10-3 and TRBJ2-3; TRBD2 agrees at 8 bases. Germline loops: CDR1 ENHRY, CDR2 SYGVKD. V was clipped by 7 bases and J by 2 bases; unmatched bases: 8. This CDR3 spans 15 amino acids.

The chain recombines TRBV5-1 with TRBJ1-6; 7 bases are a match to TRBD1. CDR1 SGHRS and CDR2 YFSETQ come from the germline V gene. Germline trimming cut 6 bases from V and 7 bases from J; bases unmatched to any gene: 7. The CDR3 covers 14 residues. CDR3 region: CASMIGTANSPLHF. DNA for the CDR3: TGCGCCAGCATGATCGGGACAGCGAATTCACCCCTCCACTTT.

The chain has TRBV4-1 and TRBJ2-3; possible D gene TRBD1, 5 bases. The CDR3 is 16 residues long. The V and J ends lost 4 bases and 2 bases respectively, with 16 bases between them. Germline lookup yields CDR1 MGHRA and CDR2 YSYEKL. In DNA form, the CDR3 reads TGCGCCAGCAGCCGAGCGCCCAGGGTATCCACAGATACGCAGTATTTT. Translated: CASSRAPRVSTDTQYF.

The chain carries TRBV7-9 and TRBJ2-3; 11 bases align to TRBD2. V gave up 1 base and J gave up 2 bases; unmatched junction bases: 2. This CDR3 region has 16 residues. Germline CDR1 and CDR2: SEHNR and FQNEAQ (reference sequence). CDR3 bases: TGTGCCAGCAGCTTAGGACTAGCGGGGCACACAGATACGCAGTATTTT. Translating gives CASSLGLAGHTDTQYF.

The CDR3 bases are TGCGCCAGCAGATTACTAGCGGGAGGACTTCCCGGGGAGCTGTTTTTT. This sequence encodes CASRLLAGGLPGELFF. The chain links TRBV5-1 to TRBJ2-2, with 12 bases lining up with TRBD2. This CDR3 is built from 16 residues. Germline values: CDR1 SGHRS, CDR2 YFSETQ. V lost 5 bases, J lost 6 bases, and 8 bases stayed unmatched.

This chain joins TRBV10-3 and TRBJ2-1, with 9 bases lining up with TRBD2. Trimming took 0 bases from V and 15 from J; bases not matched to a gene: 9. Per the germline V gene, CDR1 is ENHRY and CDR2 is SYGVKD. This CDR3 contains 14 residues. CDR3: CAISESSSGTTLFF. The CDR3 nucleotides are TGTGCCATCAGTGAGTCTTCTAGCGGGACAACCCTGTTCTTC.

This clone was observed a few times. The chain employs TRBV5-1 and TRBJ2-1; tentative D call: TRBD2 (6 bases). Germline assignment: CDR1 SGHRS and CDR2 YFSETQ. V was trimmed by 4 bases and J by 3 bases, leaving 17 bases between them. CDR3 length: 16 residues. The CDR3: CASSPSGTGHYNEQFF. CDR3 DNA: TGCGCCAGCAGCCCCTCCGGGACTGGCCACTACAATGAGCAGTTCTTC.

V and J are TRBV14 and TRBJ2-7; 8 positions match TRBD1. This CDR3 is built from 13 residues. CDR1 and CDR2 (germline): SGHDN, FVKESK. The V and J ends lost 5 bases and 3 bases, in that order; junction bases with no gene match: 3. CDR3 nucleotide sequence: TGTGCCAGCAGCTGGGACAGGAACTACGAGCAGTACTTC. It translates to CASSWDRNYEQYF.

V usage is TRBV5-1 and J usage is TRBJ1-4, with 8 nucleotides matching TRBD1. Germline values: CDR1 SGHRS, CDR2 YFSETQ. This CDR3 contains 15 residues. Trimming removed 4 bases from V and 4 bases from J; junction bases left unmatched: 6. Written as DNA, the CDR3 is TGCGCCAGCAGCCCCGGGGGACAGGATAATGAAAAACTGTTTTTT. It yields the protein CASSPGGQDNEKLFF.

The table lists this clone with a few counts. The rearrangement links TRBV6-1 to TRBJ2-7, with TRBD2 identical over 8 bases. The CDR3 is made up of 15 amino acids. Germline-derived CDR1 and CDR2 are MNHNS and SASEGT. The V gene end was trimmed by 6 bases and the J gene end by 2 bases; junction bases not matched to a gene: 9. CDR3 protein: CASSGDSSGPYEQYF. The CDR3 bases are TGTGCCAGCAGCGGGGACTCTAGCGGGCCCTACGAGCAGTACTTC.

This chain links TRBV7-6 with TRBJ1-4; D is unresolved. The CDR3 consists of 17 residues. CDR1 is SGHVS, CDR2 FNYEAQ, per germline. Trimming removed 3 bases at V and 0 bases at J, with 14 bases between. The CDR3 loop is CASSFELDPATNEKLFF. The CDR3 DNA reads TGTGCCAGCAGCTTTGAACTGGACCCCGCAACTAATGAAAAACTGTTTTTT.

This chain joins TRBV5-8 and TRBJ2-1; either TRBD1 or TRBD2 may fit D (6 bases each). The CDR3 runs to 14 residues. In germline, CDR1 is SGHTS, CDR2 YDEGEE. Trimming pared 1 base from V and 8 bases from J, leaving 13 bases between. CDR3 in amino acids: CASSLPGGGYEQFF. For the CDR3, the DNA is TGTGCCAGCAGCTTGCCTGGAGGGGGGTATGAGCAGTTCTTC.

The chain joins TRBV5-4 to TRBJ2-6; 10 bases match TRBD2. There are 16 residues in the CDR3. J was trimmed by 3 bases and V by 4 bases; bases with no gene match: 4. The V gene's germline CDR1 is SGHNT and CDR2 YYREEE (reference sequence). In DNA, the CDR3 is TGTGCCAGCAGCGCTGTAGCGGGAGGTGGGGCCAACGTCCTGACTTTC. It translates to CASSAVAGGGANVLTF.

This rearrangement joins TRBV5-1 to TRBJ1-3; D perhaps matches TRBD1 (5 bases). This CDR3 comprises 15 residues. Germline V gives CDR1 SGHRS, CDR2 YFSETQ. With 2 bases removed from V and 3 bases from J, the gap between germline ends came to 12 bases. CDR3: CASSFDSGYGNTIYF. The CDR3 nucleotides read TGCGCCAGCAGCTTTGACAGCGGGTATGGAAACACCATATATTTT.

The chain couples TRBV9 to TRBJ2-4; D is unclear. Deletions cut 3 bases from V and 5 bases from J, with 15 bases between. Per germline, CDR1 SGDLS and CDR2 YYNGEE. The CDR3 has 15 residues. The CDR3 sequence is CASSGYGLRENIQYF. The CDR3 nucleotides are TGTGCCAGCAGCGGCTACGGTCTTAGGGAAAACATTCAGTACTTC.

J is TRBJ1-1 and V is TRBV18; TRBD1 is a possible D gene (6 bases). Germline V CDR1 and CDR2: KGHSH, LQKENI. V lost 3 bases and J 4 bases, leaving 15 bases between the germline ends. The CDR3 runs to 15 residues. Here the CDR3 reads CASSPESGASTEAFF. The CDR3 region has the DNA TGTGCCAGCTCACCTGAATCAGGGGCAAGCACTGAAGCTTTCTTT.

This rearrangement joins TRBV18 to TRBJ2-7; 10 bases match TRBD1. J was trimmed by 3 bases and V by 2 bases; bases with no gene match: 4. Per the germline V gene, CDR1 is KGHSH and CDR2 is LQKENI. The CDR3 covers 15 residues. DNA for the CDR3: TGTGCCAGCTCACCAGGACAGGGGGTTCTCTACGAGCAGTACTTC. This codes for CASSPGQGVLYEQYF.

This clone was seen a few times. The rearrangement joins TRBV4-2 to TRBJ1-2, with a tentative D call TRBD1 (6 bases). The ends were cut back, 4 bases at V and 4 bases at J, with 16 bases in the middle. CDR3 size: 15 residues. Germline loops: CDR1 LGHNA, CDR2 YNFKEQ. CDR3 region: CASSPDLGQFYGYTF. CDR3 nucleotide sequence: TGTGCCAGCAGCCCAGACCTCGGACAGTTCTATGGCTACACCTTC.

This clone has a handful of counts. V and J are TRBV4-2 and TRBJ1-5, with D hard to call. CDR3 size: 16 residues. The germline gives CDR1 LGHNA, CDR2 YNFKEQ. Trimming removed 3 bases at V and 0 bases at J, with 12 bases between. The CDR3 bases are TGTGCCAGCAGCCAGGCCACACCTTATAGCAATCAGCCCCAGCATTTT. It translates to CASSQATPYSNQPQHF.

Sample share makes this clone medium-sized. This chain joins TRBV2 and TRBJ2-7; no clear D gene. CDR3 length: 15 amino acids. The germline gives CDR1 SNHLY, CDR2 FYNNEI. Deletions cut 5 bases from V and 3 bases from J, with 17 bases between. CDR3 DNA sequence: TGTGCCAGCAGTCCGAACTTTTCTAAGCACTACGAGCAGTACTTC. This sequence encodes CASSPNFSKHYEQYF. The whole variable domain, remainder taken from reference TRBV2 and TRBJ2-7, is EPEVTQTPSHQVTQMGQEVILRCVPISNHLYFYWYRQILGQKVEFLVSFYNNEISEKSEIFDDQFSVERPDGSNFTLKIRSTKLEDSAMYFCASSPNFSKHYEQYFGPGTRLTVT.

The chain has TRBV7-9 and TRBJ2-2, with TRBD1 matching 11 bases. Germline V gene sequence: CDR1 SEHNR, CDR2 FQNEAQ (reference sequence). This CDR3 spans 17 amino acids. With V trimmed by 5 bases and J by 7 bases, 12 bases remained unmatched. DNA of the CDR3: TGTGCCAGCAGCCCCCCAGCGGGACAGGGGGTTTTCGGGGAGCTGTTTTTT. Translation gives CASSPPAGQGVFGELFF. Filled out from reference TRBV7-9 and TRBJ2-2, the complete variable domain reads DTGVSQNPRHKITKRGQNVTFRCDPISEHNRLYWYRQTLGQGPEFLTYFQNEAQLEKSRLLSDRFSAERPKGSFSTLEIQRTEQGDSAMYLCASSPPAGQGVFGELFFGEGSRLTVL.

There are a few counts of this clone. The chain links TRBV4-2 to TRBJ2-2; D gene ambiguous. The V end lost 0 bases, the J end lost 5 bases, and 10 bases lay between the germline ends. CDR1 is LGHNA and CDR2 is YNFKEQ in the germline V gene. This CDR3 region has 15 residues. This chain's CDR3 is CASSQEGGRTGELFF. The DNA for the CDR3 is TGTGCCAGCAGCCAAGAAGGTGGTCGGACCGGGGAGCTGTTTTTT.

The rearrangement links TRBV5-8 to TRBJ2-1; 11 bases fit TRBD2. V trimming: 1 base; J trimming: 7 bases; junction bases outside the gene matches: 4. The CDR3 consists of 15 residues. Looked up from germline, CDR1 is SGHTS and CDR2 is YDEGEE. As DNA, the CDR3 is TGTGCCAGCAGCTTGTTTAGCGGGGGGGTGAATGAGCAGTTCTTC. Translation gives CASSLFSGGVNEQFF.

This clone came up once. The chain uses TRBV7-9 and TRBJ2-5; 9 positions match TRBD2. V shed 1 base, J shed 0 bases, and the junction held 12 bases outside the gene matches. The CDR3 is 19 residues long. The germline V gene has CDR1 SEHNR and CDR2 FQNEAQ (reference sequence). Here the CDR3 reads CASSLVASGAPHYQETQYF. CDR3 DNA: TGTGCCAGCAGCTTAGTCGCTAGCGGGGCCCCGCACTACCAAGAGACCCAGTACTTC.